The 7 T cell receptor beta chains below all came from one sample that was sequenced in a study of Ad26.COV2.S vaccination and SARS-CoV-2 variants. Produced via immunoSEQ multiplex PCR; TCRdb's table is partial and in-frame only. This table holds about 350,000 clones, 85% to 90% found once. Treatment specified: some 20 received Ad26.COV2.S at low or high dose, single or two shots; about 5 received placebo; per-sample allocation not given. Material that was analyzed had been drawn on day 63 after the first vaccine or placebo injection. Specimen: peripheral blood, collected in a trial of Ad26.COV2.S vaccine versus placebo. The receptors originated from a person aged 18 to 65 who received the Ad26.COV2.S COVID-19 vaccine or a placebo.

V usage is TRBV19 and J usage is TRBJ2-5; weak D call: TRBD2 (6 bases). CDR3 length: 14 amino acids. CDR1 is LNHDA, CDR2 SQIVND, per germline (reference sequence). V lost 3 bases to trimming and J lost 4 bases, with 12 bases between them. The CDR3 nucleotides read TGTGCCAGTAGTATGGTAGGGGAGGTAGAGACCCAGTACTTC. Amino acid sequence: CASSMVGEVETQYF.

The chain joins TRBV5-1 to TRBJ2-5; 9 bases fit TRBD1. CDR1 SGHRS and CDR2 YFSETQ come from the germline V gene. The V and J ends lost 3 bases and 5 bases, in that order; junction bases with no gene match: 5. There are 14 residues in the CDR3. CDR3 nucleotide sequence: TGCGCCAGCAGCTCGACAGGGGGTTGGGAGACCCAGTACTTC. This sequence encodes CASSSTGGWETQYF.

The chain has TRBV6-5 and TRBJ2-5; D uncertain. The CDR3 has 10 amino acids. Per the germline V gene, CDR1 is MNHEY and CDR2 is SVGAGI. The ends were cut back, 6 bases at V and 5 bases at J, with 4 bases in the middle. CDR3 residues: CASRLETQYF. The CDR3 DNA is TGTGCCAGCAGGTTGGAGACCCAGTACTTC.

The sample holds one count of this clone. This CDR3 is CASSYSILGQRNQPQHF. Here the CDR3 DNA reads TGTGCCAGCAGTTACTCGATTTTGGGACAGCGCAATCAGCCCCAGCATTTT. The V call is TRBV6-2 or TRBV6-3, the J call TRBJ1-5, with 7 bases aligning to TRBD1. CDR3 length equals 17 residues. In germline, CDR1 is MNHEY, CDR2 SVGEGT. After removal of 0 bases from V and 2 bases from J, the junction contained 7 bases not matched to a gene.

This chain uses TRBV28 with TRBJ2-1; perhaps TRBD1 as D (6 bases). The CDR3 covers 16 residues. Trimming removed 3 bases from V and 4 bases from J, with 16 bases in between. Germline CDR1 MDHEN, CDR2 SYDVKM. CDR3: CASSFVPPTGYNEQFF. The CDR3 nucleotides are TGTGCCAGCAGTTTCGTCCCGCCGACAGGATACAATGAGCAGTTCTTC.

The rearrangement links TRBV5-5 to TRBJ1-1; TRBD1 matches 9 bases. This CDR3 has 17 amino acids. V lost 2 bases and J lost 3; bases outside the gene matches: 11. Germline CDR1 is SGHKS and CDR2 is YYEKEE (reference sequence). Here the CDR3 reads CASSLREQGAFDTEAFF. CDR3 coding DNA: TGTGCCAGCAGCTTACGTGAACAGGGGGCTTTTGACACTGAAGCTTTCTTT.

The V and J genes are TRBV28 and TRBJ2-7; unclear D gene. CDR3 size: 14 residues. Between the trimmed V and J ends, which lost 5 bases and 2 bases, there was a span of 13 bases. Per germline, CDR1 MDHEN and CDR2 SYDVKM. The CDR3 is CASSPMTGPYEQYF. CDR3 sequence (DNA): TGTGCCAGCAGTCCAATGACCGGCCCCTACGAGCAGTACTTC. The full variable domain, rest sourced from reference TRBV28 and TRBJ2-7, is DVKVTQSSRYLVKRTGEKVFLECVQDMDHENMFWYRQDPGLGLRLIYFSYDVKMKEKGDIPEGYSVSREKKERFSLILESASTNQTSMYLCASSPMTGPYEQYFGPGTRLTVT.